This T cell receptor beta chain was sequenced in a study of T cells in Graves' hyperthyroidism and ophthalmopathy. Overall study findings and caveats: Clonotypes that were expanded in thyroid above 0.001 mostly appeared in blood too.

There were TCR beta CDR3 regions amplified from RNA transcripts. With the HTBI primer set, the TCR CDR3 went through a first round of RT-PCR. Each CDR3 protein gets one entry after TCRdb re-called the multiplex PCR reads with MiXCR. The sample has a few hundred thousand distinct CDR3 sequences; less than 20% are singletons. The study left out patients who had uncontrolled infection, other autoimmune disease, pregnancy or lactation. In this sample, this clonotype turned up many times. The target antigen is unknown. The germline V gene encodes CDR1 KGHSH and CDR2 LQKENI. The CDR3 sequence is 14 residues long. The ends lost 4 bases at V and 4 bases at J; junction bases unmatched: 5.

The chain couples TRBV18 to TRBJ2-3; 7 bases map to TRBD1. The source is a woman in her twenties or thirties with Graves' hyperthyroidism. Sequenced input: blood. The DNA of the CDR3 is TGTGCCAGCTCACATAACAGGGGAGCAGATACGCAGTATTTT. It codes for CASSHNRGADTQYF.